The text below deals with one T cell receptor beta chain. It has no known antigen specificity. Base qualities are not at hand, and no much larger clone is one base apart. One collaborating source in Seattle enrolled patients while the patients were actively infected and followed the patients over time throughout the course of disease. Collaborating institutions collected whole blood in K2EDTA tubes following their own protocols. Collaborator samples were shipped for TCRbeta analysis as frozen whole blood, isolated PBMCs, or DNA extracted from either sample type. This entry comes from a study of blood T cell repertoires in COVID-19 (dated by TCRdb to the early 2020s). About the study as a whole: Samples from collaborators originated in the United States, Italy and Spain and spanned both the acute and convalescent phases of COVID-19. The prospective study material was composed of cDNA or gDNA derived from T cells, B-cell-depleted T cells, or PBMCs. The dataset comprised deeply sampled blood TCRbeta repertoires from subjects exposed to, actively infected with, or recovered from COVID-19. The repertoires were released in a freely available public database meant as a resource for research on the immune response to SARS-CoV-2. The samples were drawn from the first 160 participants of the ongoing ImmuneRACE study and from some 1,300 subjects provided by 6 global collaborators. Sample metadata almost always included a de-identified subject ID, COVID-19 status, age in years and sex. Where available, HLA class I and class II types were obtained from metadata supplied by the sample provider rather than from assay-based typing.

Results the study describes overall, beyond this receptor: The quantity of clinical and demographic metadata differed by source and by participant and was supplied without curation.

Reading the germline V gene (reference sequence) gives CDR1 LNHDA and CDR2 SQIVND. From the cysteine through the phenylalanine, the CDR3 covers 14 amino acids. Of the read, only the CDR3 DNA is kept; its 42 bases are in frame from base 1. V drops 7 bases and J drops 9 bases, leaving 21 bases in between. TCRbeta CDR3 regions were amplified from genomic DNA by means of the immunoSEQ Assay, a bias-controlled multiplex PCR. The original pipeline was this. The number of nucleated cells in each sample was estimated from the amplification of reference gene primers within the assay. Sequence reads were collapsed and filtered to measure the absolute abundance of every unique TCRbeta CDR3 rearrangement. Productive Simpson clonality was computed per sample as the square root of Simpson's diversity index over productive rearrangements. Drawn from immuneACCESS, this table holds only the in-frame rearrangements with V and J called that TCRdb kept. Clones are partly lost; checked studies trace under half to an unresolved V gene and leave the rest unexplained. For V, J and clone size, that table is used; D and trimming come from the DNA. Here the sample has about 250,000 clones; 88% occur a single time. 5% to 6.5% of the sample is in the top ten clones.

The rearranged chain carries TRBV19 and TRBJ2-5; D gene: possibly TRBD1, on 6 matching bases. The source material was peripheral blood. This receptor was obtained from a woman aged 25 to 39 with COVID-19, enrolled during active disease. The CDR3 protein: CASTEGTAQGPQYF. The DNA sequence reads TGTGCCAGTACCGAGGGGACGGCTCAGGGGCCCCAGTACTTC.